This T cell receptor beta chain originates from a study of OX40 agonist ivuxolimab in advanced cancers. Study background: Patients receiving dose escalation had hepatocellular carcinoma, melanoma, renal cell or head and neck cancer.

V lost 5 bases, J lost 5 bases, and 9 bases lay in between. The CDR3 loop spans 12 amino acids. Looked up from germline, CDR1 is MNHEY and CDR2 is SVGAGI. Broader study findings: In CD8+ T cells, expanded clones were on average more numerous than in CD4+. Some nonresponders likewise displayed low normalized T-cell clonal expansion.

Profiled with immunoSEQ multiplex PCR; TCRdb holds only in-frame clones, not every one. The sample yields tens of thousands of clones, about 84% seen once. As concerns this clone: Its antigen is unidentified.

This chain links TRBV6-5 with TRBJ1-1; D unclear. The TCR originated in an adult with an advanced solid tumor such as melanoma, head and neck, liver or kidney cancer. Sample: CD4+ or CD8+ T cells sorted from blood, taken in a trial of the OX40 agonist ivuxolimab. The CDR3 here is CASSVLGTEAFF. The CDR3 DNA follows: TGTGCCAGCAGTGTACTTGGGACTGAAGCTTTCTTT.